This is a list of T cell receptor beta chains from one sample in a study of breast tumors, draining lymph nodes, adjacent tissues. A single record per CDR3 protein comes from TCRdb applying MiXCR to the multiplex PCR reads. The sample has a few hundred thousand distinct CDR3 sequences; less than 35% are singletons. The sequenced material came from axillary lymph node tissue. The origin of the receptors is a female donor with breast cancer. Some clones in this sample may be carry-over from other donors' samples. Both conserved end residues are part of each CDR3. Each record gives: D gene, V gene, clone size, J gene, CDR3 protein, CDR3 DNA. A D gene is named only where the DNA matches it firmly. Part of the rows lack a size; the others show once, few, many or a class for expanded clones.

-	TRBV4-1	few	TRBJ2-5	CASSQDHAGSGTQYF	TGCGCCAGCAGCCAAGATCATGCGGGGTCAGGGACCCAGTACTTC
-	TRBV19	-	TRBJ2-1	CASSIQGPTYNEQFF	TGTGCCAGTAGTATTCAGGGGCCAACCTACAATGAGCAGTTCTTC
-	TRBV5-5	many	TRBJ1-4	CATGTEANEKLFF	TGTGCCACAGGTACCGAGGCTAATGAAAAACTGTTTTTT
TRBD1	TRBV24-1	many	TRBJ2-1	CATSDPGQPYNEQFF	TGTGCCACCAGTGATCCGGGACAGCCCTACAATGAGCAGTTCTTC
-	TRBV6-2/TRBV6-3	-	TRBJ1-6	CASSLGSGSPLHF	TGTGCCAGCAGCCTGGGGAGTGGTTCACCCCTCCACTTT
TRBD1	TRBV3-1	-	TRBJ2-1	CASSPTGFEQFF	TGTGCCAGCAGCCCGACAGGGTTTGAGCAGTTCTTC
-	TRBV19	many	TRBJ2-6	CASSVSSGANVLTF	TGTGCCAGTAGTGTCTCTTCTGGGGCCAACGTCCTGACTTTC
-	TRBV20-1	-	TRBJ2-7	CSAGTGSGEQYF	TGCAGTGCCGGGACCGGGAGTGGTGAGCAGTACTTC
TRBD1	TRBV5-1	many	TRBJ1-5	CASSLYPQDRGRGQPQHF	TGCGCCAGCAGCCTATACCCTCAGGACAGGGGGAGGGGGCAGCCCCAGCATTTT
-	TRBV7-3	many	TRBJ2-5	CASSLRGTLQETQYF	TGTGCCAGCAGCTTAAGGGGTACCCTACAAGAGACCCAGTACTTC
-	TRBV10-2	many	TRBJ2-5	CASSDQETQYF	TGCGCCAGCAGTGACCAAGAGACCCAGTACTTC
-	TRBV6-1	few	TRBJ1-2	CASRRRGAGYTF	TGTGCCAGCAGAAGGAGAGGGGCTGGCTACACCTTC
TRBD2	TRBV24-1	many	TRBJ2-1	CATSDLGGSLNNEQFF	TGTGCCACCAGTGATTTGGGCGGGAGTTTGAACAATGAGCAGTTCTTC
TRBD2	TRBV9	few	TRBJ2-1	CASSVGGTSGGGNEQFF	TGTGCCAGCAGCGTAGGGGGGACTAGCGGGGGGGGCAATGAGCAGTTCTTC
-	TRBV19	few	TRBJ2-7	CASSMGGTTEQYF	TGTGCCAGTAGTATGGGGGGCACCACGGAGCAGTACTTC
TRBD2	TRBV11-1	-	TRBJ2-7	CASRAGTSGRRGEQYF	TGTGCCAGTCGCGCAGGGACTAGCGGGAGACGCGGTGAGCAGTACTTC
-	TRBV19	many	TRBJ1-2	CASSIGSRNGYTF	TGTGCCAGTAGTATAGGGTCTAGGAATGGCTACACCTTC
TRBD2	TRBV7-2	-	TRBJ2-7	CASSVASSGRANEQYF	TGTGCCAGCAGCGTAGCGTCCAGCGGGAGAGCCAACGAGCAGTACTTC
-	TRBV30	few	TRBJ1-4	CAWSVGRTATNEKLFF	TGTGCCTGGAGTGTGGGCAGGACCGCAACTAATGAAAAACTGTTTTTT
TRBD1	TRBV7-3	-	TRBJ2-3	CASSLGAPGQGGFRDTQYF	TGTGCCAGCAGCTTAGGGGCCCCGGGACAGGGGGGGTTTAGAGATACGCAGTATTTT
TRBD2	TRBV7-8	many	TRBJ2-1	CASRGRLAERGSYNEQFF	TGTGCCAGCAGGGGGAGGCTAGCGGAGAGAGGCTCCTACAATGAGCAGTTCTTC
TRBD1	TRBV6-1	few	TRBJ2-1	CASSRGQGGEQFF	TGTGCCAGCAGTCGGGGACAGGGCGGCGAGCAGTTCTTC
-	TRBV7-8	once	TRBJ1-5	CAIGGSQHF	TGTGCCATCGGTGGGTCCCAGCATTTT
-	TRBV28	-	TRBJ1-4	CASRSPVFGEKLFF	TGTGCCAGCAGGTCTCCGGTCTTCGGTGAAAAACTGTTTTTT
TRBD2	TRBV7-2	few	TRBJ2-1	CASSHEGTSGYNEQFF	TGTGCCAGCAGTCATGAGGGGACTAGCGGCTACAATGAGCAGTTCTTC
-	TRBV18	-	TRBJ2-1	CASSPTTLNEQFF	TGTGCCAGCTCACCAACTACTCTCAACGAGCAGTTCTTC
TRBD1	TRBV2	many	TRBJ2-1	CASSPTVPGQGPSSYNEQFF	TGTGCCAGCAGTCCAACTGTCCCGGGACAGGGGCCAAGCTCCTACAATGAGCAGTTCTTC
-	TRBV7-8	many	TRBJ2-7	CASSAGLVAVIEQYF	TGTGCCAGCAGCGCTGGCCTAGTCGCGGTTATCGAGCAGTACTTC
-	TRBV5-1	many	TRBJ2-7	CASSLAQNYEQYF	TGCGCCAGCAGCTTGGCCCAGAACTACGAGCAGTACTTC
-	TRBV5-1	many	TRBJ1-4	CASSWSPGGTNEKLFF	TGCGCCAGCAGCTGGTCTCCCGGGGGAACTAATGAAAAACTGTTTTTT
-	TRBV12-3/TRBV12-4	many	TRBJ1-5	CASRSNRNQPQHF	TGTGCCAGCAGATCGAATAGGAATCAGCCCCAGCATTTT
TRBD1	TRBV7-3	-	TRBJ2-5	CTSSAEGTAQETQYF	TGTACCAGCAGCGCAGAAGGGACAGCTCAAGAGACCCAGTACTTC
-	TRBV4-1	-	TRBJ2-7	CASSQRTAGELYF	TGCGCCAGCAGCCAAAGGACAGCCGGGGAGCTGTACTTC
-	TRBV20-1	many	TRBJ1-5	CSARDRPGGGNQPQHF	TGCAGTGCTAGAGATCGTCCCGGGGGAGGCAATCAGCCCCAGCATTTT
-	TRBV19	many	TRBJ2-1	CASSIFGNNEQFF	TGTGCCAGTAGTATTTTTGGTAACAATGAGCAGTTCTTC
-	TRBV5-5	many	TRBJ1-5	CASSFRDGNQPQHF	TGTGCCAGCAGCTTTCGGGACGGCAATCAGCCCCAGCATTTT
TRBD1	TRBV11-2	few	TRBJ2-5	CASSLVAGGNQPQYF	TGTGCCAGCAGCTTAGTGGCAGGGGGCAATCAGCCCCAGTACTTC
-	TRBV5-1	many	TRBJ2-7	CASSSREYTYEQYF	TGCGCCAGCAGCTCACGGGAGTACACCTACGAGCAGTACTTC
TRBD1	TRBV20-1	many	TRBJ2-1	CSARDIQGAGNEQFF	TGCAGTGCTAGAGATATACAGGGGGCGGGGAATGAGCAGTTCTTC
-	TRBV7-2	few	TRBJ2-1	CASSSPPSNNEQFF	TGTGCCAGCAGCTCCCCCCCCTCTAACAATGAGCAGTTCTTC
-	TRBV9	-	TRBJ2-6	CASSVVPDVLTF	TGTGCCAGCAGCGTAGTGCCAGACGTCCTGACTTTC
-	TRBV7-9	many	TRBJ2-3	CASSPPTSDTQYF	TGTGCCAGCAGCCCGCCGACTAGTGATACGCAGTATTTT
-	TRBV7-9	-	TRBJ1-1	CASSFDQGTEAFF	TGTGCCAGCAGCTTCGATCAGGGGACTGAAGCTTTCTTT
-	TRBV24-1	few	TRBJ2-1	CATSDPRGGGSYNEQFF	TGTGCCACCAGTGATCCTAGGGGCGGAGGTTCCTACAATGAGCAGTTCTTC
TRBD2	TRBV20-1	few	TRBJ2-3	CSALTSGGFTDTQYF	TGCAGTGCCCTGACTAGCGGGGGGTTCACAGATACGCAGTATTTT
TRBD1	TRBV19	many	TRBJ1-2	CASSPTGKDGYTF	TGTGCCAGTAGTCCGACAGGGAAGGATGGCTACACCTTC
-	TRBV6-1	-	TRBJ1-3	CASSEGISGNTIYF	TGTGCCAGCAGTGAAGGCATCTCTGGAAACACCATATATTTT
TRBD2	TRBV7-2	many	TRBJ2-1	CASSSTSGGAGYNEQFF	TGTGCCAGCAGCTCCACTAGCGGGGGGGCCGGTTACAATGAGCAGTTCTTC